A single sample is the source of the 23 T cell receptor beta chains below, sequenced in a study of blood T cell repertoires in COVID-19 (dated by TCRdb to 2020 to 2022). The library was built by means of the immunoSEQ multiplex PCR assay. The immuneACCESS repertoire file appears here via TCRdb, limited to in-frame rearrangements. These files lack a portion of the clones; in checked studies, under half of the deficit traces to unresolved V genes, and the cause of the others is not known. Across this sample there are around 150,000 clones, with around nine tenths seen only once. The ten largest clones capture about 10% of the sample. Material for sequencing was peripheral blood. The receptors come from a man aged 45-65 years with active or convalescent COVID-19.

This clone was detected only a few times. V and J are TRBV5-4 and TRBJ2-7, with 8 bases aligning to TRBD1. CDR3 length: 15 amino acids. Per germline, CDR1 SGHNT and CDR2 YYREEE (reference sequence). With V trimmed by 4 bases and J by 2 bases, 8 bases remained unmatched. The CDR3 spells CASSNPGQVTYEQYF. The CDR3 DNA reads as TGTGCCAGCAGCAATCCGGGACAGGTGACCTACGAGCAGTACTTC.

The rearrangement links TRBV2 to TRBJ2-5; 9 bases agree with TRBD1. The germline V gene has CDR1 SNHLY and CDR2 FYNNEI. The CDR3 contains 15 residues. V dropped 6 bases and J dropped 5; count of bases not matched to a gene: 10. CDR3 nucleotide sequence: TGTGCCAGCAGCCCCCCCGGGACAGGGAGTGAGACCCAGTACTTC. This gives the protein CASSPPGTGSETQYF.

This clone appeared a single time. CDR3 sequence: CASRGSLYNEQFF. Here the CDR3 DNA reads TGTGCCAGCAGGGGCTCGCTCTACAATGAGCAGTTCTTC. J is TRBJ2-1 and V is TRBV6-6; the D is unclear. V lost 6 bases to trimming and J lost 3 bases, with 9 bases between them. This CDR3 contains 13 residues. From germline, CDR1 is MNHNY and CDR2 SVGAGI (reference sequence).

CDR3: CASSLCGQGKANTIYF. In DNA, the CDR3 is TGTGCCAGCAGTTTATGCGGGCAGGGTAAGGCAAACACCATATATTTT. This rearrangement joins TRBV28 to TRBJ1-3; D may be TRBD1 (5 bases). Trimming pared 0 bases from V and 6 bases from J, leaving 15 bases between. Germline CDR1 is MDHEN and CDR2 is SYDVKM. This CDR3 is 16 amino acids long.

This chain links TRBV9 with TRBJ2-7; TRBD1 aligns across 8 bases. Germline lookup yields CDR1 SGDLS and CDR2 YYNGEE. There are 15 residues in the CDR3. V lost 3 bases and J lost 3; bases outside the gene matches: 8. In nucleotides, the CDR3 is TGTGCCAGCAGCGGGGGACAGGAGATTTTCTACGAGCAGTACTTC. It specifies CASSGGQEIFYEQYF.

This clone appeared a single time. The chain is built from TRBV25-1 and TRBJ2-2; 7 bases line up with TRBD2. Germline loops: CDR1 MGHDK, CDR2 SYGVNS. The CDR3 spans 18 residues. Trimming cost V 5 bases and J 0 bases; bases outside gene matches: 12. The CDR3 reads CASSSGTKVSANTGELFF. The CDR3 DNA is TGTGCCAGCAGTTCCGGGACTAAAGTATCGGCGAACACCGGGGAGCTGTTTTTT.

This clone appeared a few times. The chain is built from TRBV7-9 and TRBJ2-1; no clear D gene. Germline lookup yields CDR1 SEHNR and CDR2 FQNEAQ (reference sequence). The CDR3 is 15 residues long. V dropped 1 base and J dropped 8 bases, with 15 bases sitting between them. CDR3 coding DNA: TGTGCCAGCAGCTTAGATCCAACTTCTCGCCATGAGCAGTTCTTC. Its protein product is CASSLDPTSRHEQFF.

This chain uses TRBV9 with TRBJ2-2; TRBD2 agrees at 7 bases. V gave up 4 bases and J gave up 7 bases; unmatched junction bases: 7. The CDR3 sequence is 14 residues long. CDR1 SGDLS and CDR2 YYNGEE come from the germline V gene. The CDR3 spells CASSSGLVGGELFF. As DNA, the CDR3 is TGTGCCAGCAGCTCCGGACTAGTTGGCGGGGAGCTGTTTTTT. The full variable domain, its missing parts supplied by reference TRBV9 and TRBJ2-2, is DSGVTQTPKHLITATGQRVTLRCSPRSGDLSVYWYQQSLDQGLQFLIQYYNGEERAKGNILERFSAQQFPDLHSELNLSSLELGDSALYFCASSSGLVGGELFFGEGSRLTVL.

V gene TRBV2 combines with J gene TRBJ1-6, with TRBD1 identical over 8 bases. Germline-derived CDR1 and CDR2 are SNHLY and FYNNEI. The CDR3 extends over 20 amino acids. V shed 7 bases, J shed 7 bases, and the junction held 24 bases outside the gene matches. Written as DNA, the CDR3 is TGTGCCAGCATGACGAGAAAGGGACAGGCAAACCGCGGCACGAATTCACCCCTCCACTTT. Protein: CASMTRKGQANRGTNSPLHF.

This clone came up once. The J gene is TRBJ2-1, the V gene TRBV9; 9 bases line up with TRBD2. CDR1 is SGDLS, CDR2 YYNGEE, per germline. This CDR3 spans 20 amino acids. The J segment lost 0 bases and the V segment lost 4 bases, leaving 17 bases of the junction unmatched. CDR3 in amino acids: CASSLEGRNSGSRSYNEQFF. DNA for the CDR3: TGTGCCAGCAGCCTAGAGGGGAGGAATAGCGGGAGCCGCTCCTACAATGAGCAGTTCTTC.

This sequence joins TRBV9 and TRBJ1-4, with 10 bases fitting TRBD1. The CDR3 is 16 residues long. Germline V gene data show CDR1 as SGDLS and CDR2 as YYNGEE. The V gene end was trimmed by 2 bases and the J gene end by 3 bases; junction bases not matched to a gene: 4. CDR3 residues: CASSVKGTGANEKLFF. DNA of the CDR3: TGTGCCAGCAGCGTCAAAGGGACAGGGGCTAATGAAAAACTGTTTTTT. Looking up the rest from reference TRBV9 and TRBJ1-4 gives the full variable domain: DSGVTQTPKHLITATGQRVTLRCSPRSGDLSVYWYQQSLDQGLQFLIQYYNGEERAKGNILERFSAQQFPDLHSELNLSSLELGDSALYFCASSVKGTGANEKLFFGSGTQLSVL.

The rearrangement links TRBV6-5 to TRBJ2-7; a weak D match, TRBD2 (6 bases). This CDR3 region has 13 residues. V gave up 6 bases and J gave up 6 bases, with 15 bases separating them. Germline V gene sequence: CDR1 MNHEY, CDR2 SVGAGI. The CDR3 nucleotides read TGTGCCAGCAGCCCAATCGGGGAGGCCGAGCAGTACTTC. Translation gives CASSPIGEAEQYF.

In this sample, this clone turned up a few times. The gene calls are TRBV19 and TRBJ1-5; possibly TRBD1 for D (6 bases). Germline V gene sequence: CDR1 LNHDA, CDR2 SQIVND (reference sequence). The CDR3 spans 18 residues. V was cut by 3 bases and J by 2 bases, with 20 bases left in between. The CDR3 reads CASSMTKQGFYRNQPQHF. CDR3 DNA: TGTGCCAGTAGTATGACGAAACAGGGATTTTATCGCAATCAGCCCCAGCATTTT.

The chain carries TRBV28 and TRBJ1-6; D call uncertain. Deletions cut 1 base from V and 8 bases from J, with 3 bases between. The CDR3 spans 12 residues. CDR1 MDHEN and CDR2 SYDVKM come from the germline V gene. The CDR3 here is CASSLFDSPLHF. DNA of the CDR3: TGTGCCAGCAGTTTATTCGATTCACCCCTCCACTTT.

The rearrangement uses TRBV28 and TRBJ1-4; 7 nucleotides align to TRBD1. The CDR3 extends over 15 amino acids. The junction had 15 bases not matched to a gene; V was cut back by 8 bases and J by 9 bases. The V gene's germline CDR1 is MDHEN and CDR2 SYDVKM. Written as DNA, the CDR3 is TGTGCCAGCGGCACAACAGGGGTGCCCTTGAAAAAACTGTTTTTT. Its protein product is CASGTTGVPLKKLFF. Supplemented by reference TRBV28 and TRBJ1-4, the full variable domain reads DVKVTQSSRYLVKRTGEKVFLECVQDMDHENMFWYRQDPGLGLRLIYFSYDVKMKEKGDIPEGYSVSREKKERFSLILESASTNQTSMYLCASGTTGVPLKKLFFGSGTQLSVL.

This clone was detected only once. The V gene is TRBV7-9, the J gene TRBJ1-1, with TRBD1 identical over 11 bases. Trimming cost V 7 bases and J 6 bases; bases outside gene matches: 7. In germline, CDR1 is SEHNR, CDR2 FQNEAQ (reference sequence). The CDR3 consists of 14 residues. The CDR3: CASILDRGRAEAFF. DNA of the CDR3: TGTGCCAGCATCTTGGACAGGGGGCGCGCTGAAGCTTTCTTT.

The chain recombines TRBV4-2 with TRBJ1-4, with 8 positions matching TRBD1. This CDR3 has 16 residues. Trimming took 1 base from V and 6 from J; bases not matched to a gene: 7. Germline assignment: CDR1 LGHNA and CDR2 YNFKEQ. CDR3 loop: CASSQAGTGEDEKLFF. The CDR3 region has the DNA TGTGCCAGCAGCCAAGCTGGGACAGGCGAGGATGAAAAACTGTTTTTT.

The chain is built from TRBV4-2 and TRBJ1-2; D may be TRBD1 (6 bases). The CDR3 runs to 15 residues. Germline-derived CDR1 and CDR2 are LGHNA and YNFKEQ. Trimming cost V 3 bases and J 8 bases, with 19 bases left between them. In DNA form, the CDR3 reads TGTGCCAGCAGCCAGGCGACAGGTCGGGGGGGAGGCTACACCTTC. Its protein product is CASSQATGRGGGYTF.

V is TRBV15 and J is TRBJ1-4, with a tentative D call TRBD1 (5 bases). Trimming cost V 0 bases and J 3 bases, with 8 bases left between them. The germline V gene has CDR1 LNHNV and CDR2 YYDKDF (reference sequence). The CDR3 covers 15 residues. The CDR3 loop reads CATSRDRASNEKLFF. The CDR3 coding sequence is TGTGCCACCAGCAGAGACAGGGCTTCTAATGAAAAACTGTTTTTT.

The V call is TRBV28, the J call TRBJ1-5; D is ambiguous. The CDR3 runs to 13 residues. CDR1 and CDR2 from the germline V gene are MDHEN and SYDVKM. The germline V and J ends were trimmed by 6 bases and 6 bases, with 12 bases remaining between them. The CDR3 loop is CASSPTQVQPQHF. The DNA for the CDR3 is TGTGCCAGCAGCCCCACGCAGGTTCAGCCCCAGCATTTT. Full variable domain (outside the CDR3, taken from reference TRBV28 and TRBJ1-5): DVKVTQSSRYLVKRTGEKVFLECVQDMDHENMFWYRQDPGLGLRLIYFSYDVKMKEKGDIPEGYSVSREKKERFSLILESASTNQTSMYLCASSPTQVQPQHFGDGTRLSIL.

The V and J genes are TRBV12-1 and TRBJ2-1; no DNA check was done on the table's D call, TRBD2. TRBV12-1 is a pseudogene. This CDR3 contains 15 residues. The CDR3 loop is CASSLPRNPHNEQFF. The CDR3 bases are TGTGCCAGCAGCCTACCCCGAAACCCCCACAATGAGCAGTTCTTC.

The chain uses TRBV2 and TRBJ2-1, with D possibly matching TRBD1 (5 bases). V shed 6 bases and J shed 6 bases, with 18 bases lying between them. CDR1 and CDR2 from the germline V gene are SNHLY and FYNNEI. The CDR3 runs 15 residues. The CDR3: CASRVGRQNVNEQFF. CDR3 sequence (DNA): TGTGCCAGCAGAGTGGGGCGACAGAACGTCAATGAGCAGTTCTTC.

This clone was counted a few times. The rearrangement links TRBV6-2 or TRBV6-3 to TRBJ2-7, with 7 nucleotides matching TRBD1. With 8 bases clipped from V and 6 bases from J, the junction kept 7 bases outside the gene matches. Per the germline V gene, CDR1 is MNHEY and CDR2 is SVGEGT. This CDR3 spans 12 amino acids. CDR3 in DNA: TGTGCCAGCGGTTCCCCAGGGGGCGAGCAGTACTTC. It yields the protein CASGSPGGEQYF.